This paragraph covers one TCR beta chain sequence. The antigen remains undetermined. The CDR3 carries no conserved terminal phenylalanine or tryptophan, so it likely arises from a read error. The DNA is left out, because the CDR3 cannot be placed on it with certainty; the CDR3 is given as TCRdb lists it. The germline V gene has CDR1 SGHAT and CDR2 FQNNGV. The CDR3 length is 14 residues, termini included. This sample is part of a study of tumor-infiltrating lymphocytes in primary liver carcinoma. Study context: Donors had hepatocellular carcinoma or combined HCC and intrahepatic cholangiocarcinoma.

Findings of the study overall: Researchers report that only about 8-25% of top clones turned up in all five tumor regions.

A constant-region primer served to make TCR beta cDNA from around 500 ng total RNA. A slightly modified ARM-PCR protocol with three nested multiplex PCR rounds produced these TCR beta libraries. The two initial PCR rounds, nine to eleven cycles each, used TRBV1-TRBV30 forward and C-beta reverse primers. MiXCR, run by TCRdb on the multiplex PCR reads, gives a single entry per CDR3 protein. The sample includes roughly 48,000 distinct CDR3 sequences, 70% to 85% of them seen just once. Investigators took RNA and DNA out together from roughly 21-30 mg of unsorted bulk tissue. All tumor specimens exceeded 75% viable tumor cells.

V and J are TRBV11-2 and TRBJ2-7. What was sequenced was liver tumor tissue from sampling region 3. Subset indicated: tumor region T3, left-lateral pole. This clonotype originated in a man aged 40-49 years with primary liver carcinoma and hepatitis B virus infection. The CDR3 reads CAGSLTDTAYEQYL.